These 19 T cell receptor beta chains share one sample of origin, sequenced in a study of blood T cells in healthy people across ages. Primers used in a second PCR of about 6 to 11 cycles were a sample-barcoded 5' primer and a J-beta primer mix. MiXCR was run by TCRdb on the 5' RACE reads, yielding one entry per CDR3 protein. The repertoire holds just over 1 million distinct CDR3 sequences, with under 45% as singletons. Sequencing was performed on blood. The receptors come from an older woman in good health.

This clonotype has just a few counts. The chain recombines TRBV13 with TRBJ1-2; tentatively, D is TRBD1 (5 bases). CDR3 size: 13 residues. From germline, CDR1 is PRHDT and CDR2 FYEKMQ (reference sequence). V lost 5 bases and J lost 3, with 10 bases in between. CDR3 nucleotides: TGTGCCAGCAGCCGGGGACCCGACTATGGCTACACCTTC. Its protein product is CASSRGPDYGYTF.

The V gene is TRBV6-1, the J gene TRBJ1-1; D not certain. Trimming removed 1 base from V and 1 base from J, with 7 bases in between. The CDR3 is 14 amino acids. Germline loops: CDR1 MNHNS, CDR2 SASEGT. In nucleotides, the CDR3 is TGTGCCAGCAGTGAAGGACCGAGGAACACTGAAGCTTTCTTT. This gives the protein CASSEGPRNTEAFF.

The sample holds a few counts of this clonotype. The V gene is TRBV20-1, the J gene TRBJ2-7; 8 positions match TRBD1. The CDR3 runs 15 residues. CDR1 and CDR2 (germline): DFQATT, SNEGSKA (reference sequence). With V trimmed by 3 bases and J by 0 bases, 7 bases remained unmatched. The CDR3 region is CSARRGQGSSYEQYF. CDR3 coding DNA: TGCAGTGCTAGGAGAGGACAGGGAAGCTCCTACGAGCAGTACTTC.

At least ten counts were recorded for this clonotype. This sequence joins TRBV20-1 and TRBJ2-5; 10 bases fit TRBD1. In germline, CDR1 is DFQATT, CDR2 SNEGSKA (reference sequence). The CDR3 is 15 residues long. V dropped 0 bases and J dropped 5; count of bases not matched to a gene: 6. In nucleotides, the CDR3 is TGCAGTGCTAGAGAAGCGACAGGGGGCGCGGAGACCCAGTACTTC. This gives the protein CSAREATGGAETQYF.

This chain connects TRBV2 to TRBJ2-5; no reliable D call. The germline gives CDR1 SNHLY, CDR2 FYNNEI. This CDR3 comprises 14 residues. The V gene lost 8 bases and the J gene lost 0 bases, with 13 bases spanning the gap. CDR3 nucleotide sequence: TGTGCCAGCTGCCGGCGAGTCAACCAAGAGACCCAGTACTTC. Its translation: CASCRRVNQETQYF.

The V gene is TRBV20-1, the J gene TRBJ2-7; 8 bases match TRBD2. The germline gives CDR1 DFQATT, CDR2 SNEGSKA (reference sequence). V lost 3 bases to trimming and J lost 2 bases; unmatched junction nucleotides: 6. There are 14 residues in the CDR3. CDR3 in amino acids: CSASTSGGAYEQYF. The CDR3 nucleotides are TGCAGTGCTAGTACTAGCGGAGGGGCCTACGAGCAGTACTTC.

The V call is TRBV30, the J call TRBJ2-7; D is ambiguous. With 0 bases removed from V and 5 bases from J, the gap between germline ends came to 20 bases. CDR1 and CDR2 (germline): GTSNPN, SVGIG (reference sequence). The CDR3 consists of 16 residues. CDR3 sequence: CAWSVYQTKGFHEQYF. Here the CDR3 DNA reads TGTGCCTGGAGTGTATATCAAACCAAGGGCTTCCACGAGCAGTACTTC.

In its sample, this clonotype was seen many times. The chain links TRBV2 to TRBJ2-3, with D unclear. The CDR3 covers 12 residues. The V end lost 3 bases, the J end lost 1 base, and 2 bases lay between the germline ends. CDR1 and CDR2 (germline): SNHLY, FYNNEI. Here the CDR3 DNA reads TGTGCCAGCAGTGATCGCACAGATACGCAGTATTTT. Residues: CASSDRTDTQYF. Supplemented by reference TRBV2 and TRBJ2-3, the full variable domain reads EPEVTQTPSHQVTQMGQEVILRCVPISNHLYFYWYRQILGQKVEFLVSFYNNEISEKSEIFDDQFSVERPDGSNFTLKIRSTKLEDSAMYFCASSDRTDTQYFGPGTRLTVL.

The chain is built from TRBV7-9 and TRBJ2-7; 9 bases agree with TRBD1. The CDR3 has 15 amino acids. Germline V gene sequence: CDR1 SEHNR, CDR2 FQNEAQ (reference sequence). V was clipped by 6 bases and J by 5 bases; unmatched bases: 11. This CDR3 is CASSLLGTGLDEQYF. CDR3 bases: TGTGCCAGCAGTCTCCTGGGGACAGGGCTCGACGAGCAGTACTTC.

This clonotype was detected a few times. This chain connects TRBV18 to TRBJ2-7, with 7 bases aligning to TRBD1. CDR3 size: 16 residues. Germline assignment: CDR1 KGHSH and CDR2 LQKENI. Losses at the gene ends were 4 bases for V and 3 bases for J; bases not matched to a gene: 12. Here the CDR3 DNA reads TGTGCCAGCTCACTTTATCGACAGGGTCCAAACTACGAGCAGTACTTC. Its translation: CASSLYRQGPNYEQYF.

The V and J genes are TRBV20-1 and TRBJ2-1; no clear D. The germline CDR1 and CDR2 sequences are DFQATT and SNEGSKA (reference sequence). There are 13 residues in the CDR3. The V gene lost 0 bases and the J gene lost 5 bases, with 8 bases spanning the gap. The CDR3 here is CSARDPVHNEQFF. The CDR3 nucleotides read TGCAGTGCTAGAGACCCGGTGCACAATGAGCAGTTCTTC.

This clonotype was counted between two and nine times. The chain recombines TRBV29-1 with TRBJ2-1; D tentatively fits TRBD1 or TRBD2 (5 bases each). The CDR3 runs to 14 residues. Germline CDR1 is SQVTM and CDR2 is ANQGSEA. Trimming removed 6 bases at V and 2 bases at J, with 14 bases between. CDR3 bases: TGCAGCGTGAATGGGGGAGACGCCTACAATGAGCAGTTCTTC. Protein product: CSVNGGDAYNEQFF.

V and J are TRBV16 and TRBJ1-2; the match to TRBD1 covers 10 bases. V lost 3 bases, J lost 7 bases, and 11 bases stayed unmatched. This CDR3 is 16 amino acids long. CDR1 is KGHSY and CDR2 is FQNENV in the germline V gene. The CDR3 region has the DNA TGTGCCAGCAGCCAGGCCGACAGGGGGCGAGGGTTTGGCTACACCTTC. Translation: CASSQADRGRGFGYTF. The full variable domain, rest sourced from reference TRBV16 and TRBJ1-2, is GEEVAQTPKHLVRGEGQKAKLYCAPIKGHSYVFWYQQVLKNEFKFLISFQNENVFDETGMPKERFSAKCLPNSPCSLEIQATKLEDSAVYFCASSQADRGRGFGYTFGSGTRLTVV.

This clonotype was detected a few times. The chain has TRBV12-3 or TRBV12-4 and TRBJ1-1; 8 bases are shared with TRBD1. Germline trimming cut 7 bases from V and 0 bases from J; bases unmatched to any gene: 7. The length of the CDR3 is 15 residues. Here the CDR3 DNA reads TGTGCCAGCACACTACTGACAGGGGTGAACACTGAAGCTTTCTTT. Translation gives CASTLLTGVNTEAFF.

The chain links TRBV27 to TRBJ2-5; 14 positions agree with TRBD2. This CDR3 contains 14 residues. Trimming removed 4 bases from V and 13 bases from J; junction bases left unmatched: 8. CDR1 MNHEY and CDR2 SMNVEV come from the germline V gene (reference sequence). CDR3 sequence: CASSSGTSGSSLYF. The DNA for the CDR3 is TGTGCCAGCAGTTCGGGGACTAGCGGGAGTAGCCTGTACTTC.

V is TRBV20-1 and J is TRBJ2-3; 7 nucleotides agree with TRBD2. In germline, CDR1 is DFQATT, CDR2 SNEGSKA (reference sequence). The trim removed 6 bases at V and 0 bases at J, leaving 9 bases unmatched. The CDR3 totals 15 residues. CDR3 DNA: TGCAGTGCGCAACCGAGCGGGGAAAGCACAGATACGCAGTATTTT. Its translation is CSAQPSGESTDTQYF.

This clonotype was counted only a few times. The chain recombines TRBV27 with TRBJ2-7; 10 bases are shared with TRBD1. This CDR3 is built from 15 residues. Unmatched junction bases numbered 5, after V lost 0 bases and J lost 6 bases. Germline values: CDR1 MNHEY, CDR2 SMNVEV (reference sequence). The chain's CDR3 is CASSLSTGGMGEQYF. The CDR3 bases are TGTGCCAGCAGTTTATCGACAGGGGGCATGGGCGAGCAGTACTTC.

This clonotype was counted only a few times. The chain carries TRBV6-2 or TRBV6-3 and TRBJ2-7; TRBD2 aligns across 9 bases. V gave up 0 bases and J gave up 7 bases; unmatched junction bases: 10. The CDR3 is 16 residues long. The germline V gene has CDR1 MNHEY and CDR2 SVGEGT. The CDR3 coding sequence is TGTGCCAGCAGTTACTCTGATAGCGGGAGCCCGGAGGAGCAGTACTTC. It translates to CASSYSDSGSPEEQYF.

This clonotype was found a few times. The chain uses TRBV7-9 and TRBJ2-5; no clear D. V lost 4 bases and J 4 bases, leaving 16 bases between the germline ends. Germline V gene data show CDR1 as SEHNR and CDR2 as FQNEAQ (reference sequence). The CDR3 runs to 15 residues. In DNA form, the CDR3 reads TGTGCCAGCAGCTCCCCGAACCGACAACTAGAGACCCAGTACTTC. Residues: CASSSPNRQLETQYF. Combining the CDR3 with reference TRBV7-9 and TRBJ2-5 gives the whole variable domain DTGVSQNPRHKITKRGQNVTFRCDPISEHNRLYWYRQTLGQGPEFLTYFQNEAQLEKSRLLSDRFSAERPKGSFSTLEIQRTEQGDSAMYLCASSSPNRQLETQYFGPGTRLLVL.